This TCR beta chain was recorded in a study of T cells after yellow fever vaccination. Study-level results: Contaminating bulk clonotypes could be abundant in FACS-sorted repertoires.

About this clonotype itself: Its target is not known.

One entry per CDR3 protein results from TCRdb running MiXCR on the 5' RACE reads. The table has hundreds of thousands of distinct CDR3 sequences, over 9% seen once; the top ten hold more than 12%. This CDR3 spans 19 amino acids. The V end was cut by 4 bases, the J end by 0 bases, with 26 bases between. CDR1 DFQATT and CDR2 SNEGSKA come from the germline V gene (reference sequence). The rearrangement joins TRBV20-1 to TRBJ2-3, with D possibly matching TRBD1 (6 bases). The sample in question was PBMCs, obtained on the day of the yellow fever booster vaccination. This receptor was identified in a man under 40 who received the YFV17D yellow fever vaccine. The chain's CDR3 is CSATSAGEFVTSSTDTQYF. The CDR3 DNA is TGCAGTGCTACCTCAGCAGGGGAGTTTGTAACGAGTAGCACAGATACGCAGTATTTT.